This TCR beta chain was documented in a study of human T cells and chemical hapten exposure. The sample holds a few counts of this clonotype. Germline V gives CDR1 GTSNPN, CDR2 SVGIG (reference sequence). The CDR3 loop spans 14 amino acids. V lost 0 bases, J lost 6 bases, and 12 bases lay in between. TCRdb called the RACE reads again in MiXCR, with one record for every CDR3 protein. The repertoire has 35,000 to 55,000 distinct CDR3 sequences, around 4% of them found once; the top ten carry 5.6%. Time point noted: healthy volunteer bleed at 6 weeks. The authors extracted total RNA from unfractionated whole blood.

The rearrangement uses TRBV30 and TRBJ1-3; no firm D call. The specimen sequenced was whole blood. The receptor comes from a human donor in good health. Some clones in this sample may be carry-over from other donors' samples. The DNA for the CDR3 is TGTGCCTGGAGTGTACGATTGGTGGAAAACACCATATATTTT. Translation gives CAWSVRLVENTIYF.